One and the same sample provided the 28 T cell receptor beta chains below, sequenced in a study of naive and memory T cell subsets. Overall study findings and caveats: A few larger clonotypes appeared in naive repertoires, especially CD8, possibly memory cells re-expressing CD45RA.

The beta constant-region primer was an equimolar mix of two oligonucleotides covering TRBC1 and TRBC2. Ligated cDNA was amplified by four rounds of PCR with nested alpha and beta constant-region primers and SP2. MiXCR, run by TCRdb on the UMI-ligation and nested PCR reads, gives a single entry per CDR3 protein. The sample lists roughly 100,000 distinct CDR3 sequences; around 15% were seen once. No antigen has been assigned to these receptors. Sequencing was performed on naive CD8+ T cells from blood. All receptors come from a human donor in good health.

This clonotype was picked up a small number of times. The chain carries TRBV7-9 and TRBJ2-1; 12 bases match TRBD1. The V gene end was trimmed by 4 bases and the J gene end by 7 bases; junction bases not matched to a gene: 8. This CDR3 comprises 16 residues. Germline CDR1 reads SEHNR; CDR2 reads FQNEAQ (reference sequence). CDR3 nucleotides: TGTGCCAGCAGCTCCCCCGGGACAGGGGGCTCGAATGAGCAGTTCTTC. This sequence encodes CASSSPGTGGSNEQFF.

This rearrangement joins TRBV20-1 to TRBJ2-5, with D perhaps matching TRBD1 (6 bases). V lost 0 bases, J lost 1 base, and 15 bases lay in between. The CDR3 sequence is 16 residues long. The germline V gene encodes CDR1 DFQATT and CDR2 SNEGSKA (reference sequence). CDR3 nucleotide sequence: TGCAGTGCTAGAGATCTGGGCAGGGGTGGCCAAGAGACCCAGTACTTC. It yields the protein CSARDLGRGGQETQYF.

Here the CDR3 reads CASSFLSSGVTYEQYF. As DNA, the CDR3 is TGTGCCAGCAGCTTCCTATCTAGCGGGGTGACCTACGAGCAGTACTTC. V is TRBV7-9 and J is TRBJ2-7, with TRBD2 matching over 9 bases. Losses at the gene ends were 3 bases for V and 2 bases for J; bases not matched to a gene: 8. Germline CDR1 SEHNR, CDR2 FQNEAQ (reference sequence). This CDR3 comprises 16 residues.

Only a few counts were recorded for this clonotype. V is TRBV10-3 and J is TRBJ1-2; D is ambiguous. Trimming removed 6 bases at V and 6 bases at J, with 11 bases between. Germline CDR1 is ENHRY and CDR2 is SYGVKD. This CDR3 is 12 amino acids long. CDR3 in amino acids: CAIRPVDNGYTF. The CDR3 region has the DNA TGTGCCATCAGGCCAGTAGACAATGGCTACACCTTC.

This clonotype occurred a few times. This chain links TRBV12-3 or TRBV12-4 with TRBJ2-1, with unresolved D. The V end was cut by 3 bases, the J end by 7 bases, with 7 bases between. The CDR3 has 12 amino acids. CDR3: CASSLVLNEQFF. CDR3 coding DNA: TGTGCCAGCAGTTTGGTCTTGAATGAGCAGTTCTTC.

The chain recombines TRBV10-3 with TRBJ1-1; D is undetermined. Germline V lookup: CDR1 ENHRY, CDR2 SYGVKD. CDR3 length: 16 residues. Deletions cut 0 bases from V and 0 bases from J, with 11 bases between. CDR3 region: CAISESHYNLNTEAFF. Here the CDR3 DNA reads TGTGCCATCAGTGAGTCCCATTACAATCTGAACACTGAAGCTTTCTTT.

This clonotype has only a few counts. The chain carries TRBV4-2 and TRBJ2-7; tentative D call: TRBD2 (6 bases). The CDR3 runs to 15 residues. Germline CDR1 is LGHNA and CDR2 is YNFKEQ. Trimming took 0 bases from V and 4 from J, leaving 13 bases between them. Here the CDR3 reads CASSQEDSGGYEQYF. Written as DNA, the CDR3 is TGTGCCAGCAGCCAAGAGGATTCCGGGGGTTACGAGCAGTACTTC.

The chain has TRBV7-9 and TRBJ1-4, with D perhaps TRBD1 (5 bases). Between the trimmed V and J ends, which lost 4 bases and 0 bases, there was a span of 9 bases. The CDR3 is 15 amino acids. CDR1 is SEHNR and CDR2 is FQNEAQ in the germline V gene (reference sequence). This CDR3 reads CASSSRGATNEKLFF. CDR3 bases: TGTGCCAGCAGCTCCCGAGGGGCAACTAATGAAAAACTGTTTTTT. Full variable domain (outside the CDR3, taken from reference TRBV7-9 and TRBJ1-4): DTGVSQNPRHKITKRGQNVTFRCDPISEHNRLYWYRQTLGQGPEFLTYFQNEAQLEKSRLLSDRFSAERPKGSFSTLEIQRTEQGDSAMYLCASSSRGATNEKLFFGSGTQLSVL.

This clonotype was found a few times. The chain joins TRBV11-2 to TRBJ1-1; TRBD1 aligns across 7 bases. CDR1 is SGHAT, CDR2 FQNNGV, per germline. The V gene end was trimmed by 1 base and the J gene end by 8 bases; junction bases not matched to a gene: 4. The CDR3 extends over 13 amino acids. The CDR3 DNA reads as TGTGCCAGCAGCTTAGTAGGGGGCCGCGAAGCTTTCTTT. Protein: CASSLVGGREAFF.

CDR3 bases: TGTGCCATCAGTGAGTCGACTCGGAACAGGGGACAAGAGTTCTTC. Translating gives CAISESTRNRGQEFF. The V and J genes are TRBV10-3 and TRBJ2-1; TRBD1 matches 7 bases. Trimming removed 0 bases from V and 14 bases from J; junction bases left unmatched: 13. This CDR3 spans 15 amino acids. Per the germline V gene, CDR1 is ENHRY and CDR2 is SYGVKD.

CDR3 in amino acids: CSVGLSSYNEQFF. The CDR3, as DNA: TGCAGTGTAGGTCTTAGCTCCTACAATGAGCAGTTCTTC. The chain links TRBV20-1 to TRBJ2-1; D is undetermined. The germline gives CDR1 DFQATT, CDR2 SNEGSKA (reference sequence). Between the trimmed V and J ends, which lost 7 bases and 0 bases, there was a span of 10 bases. The CDR3 loop spans 13 amino acids.

There are a few counts of this clonotype. V is TRBV4-2 and J is TRBJ2-7; 9 positions agree with TRBD1. The CDR3 runs to 13 residues. Germline CDR1 LGHNA, CDR2 YNFKEQ. Trimming removed 1 base from V and 6 bases from J; junction bases left unmatched: 1. In DNA form, the CDR3 reads TGTGCCAGCAGCCAAGGGACAGGGGTCGAGCAGTACTTC. This translates into CASSQGTGVEQYF.

The sample holds a few counts of this clonotype. The V and J genes are TRBV28 and TRBJ1-1; possible D gene TRBD1, 6 bases. The CDR3 runs to 16 residues. Germline V CDR1 and CDR2: MDHEN, SYDVKM. The ends were cut back, 5 bases at V and 4 bases at J, with 20 bases in the middle. The CDR3: CASSPDRLGGGTEAFF. As DNA, the CDR3 is TGTGCCAGCAGTCCTGACAGGTTAGGTGGTGGCACTGAAGCTTTCTTT.

Ten or more counts support this clonotype. The rearrangement joins TRBV27 to TRBJ2-5; D call uncertain. Trimming took off 3 bases at V and 5 bases at J, with 16 bases between the two ends. Germline CDR1 reads MNHEY; CDR2 reads SMNVEV (reference sequence). The CDR3 consists of 15 residues. The CDR3 is CASSFRWTTGETQYF. The DNA of the CDR3 is TGTGCCAGCAGTTTCAGATGGACCACCGGGGAGACCCAGTACTTC.

V gene TRBV4-2 combines with J gene TRBJ1-2, with unresolved D. The CDR3 sequence is 17 residues long. V was shortened by 2 bases and J by 5 bases, with 21 bases between the two germline ends. In germline, CDR1 is LGHNA, CDR2 YNFKEQ. As DNA, the CDR3 is TGTGCCAGCAGCCAAAGTGCGTCCGGGCTGGCTACTTATGGCTACACCTTC. Its protein is CASSQSASGLATYGYTF.

The V gene is TRBV25-1, the J gene TRBJ1-4; possible D gene TRBD1, 6 bases. This CDR3 contains 13 residues. V gave up 9 bases and J gave up 8 bases, with 16 bases separating them. Germline V gene lookup returns CDR1 MGHDK and CDR2 SYGVNS. DNA of the CDR3: TGTGCCAGTCAGGGGCCATCCGGCGAAAAACTGTTTTTT. Translating gives CASQGPSGEKLFF.

This clonotype was found many times. The chain combines TRBV20-1 with TRBJ2-1; a weak D match, TRBD2 (5 bases). This CDR3 contains 13 residues. V lost 3 bases and J 6 bases, leaving 12 bases between the germline ends. Germline V CDR1 and CDR2: DFQATT, SNEGSKA (reference sequence). The CDR3 DNA reads as TGCAGTGCTAGCAGGACTCCGTCCAATGAGCAGTTCTTC. Protein: CSASRTPSNEQFF.

This clonotype was seen many times. The V and J genes are TRBV28 and TRBJ2-3; 10 bases are shared with TRBD1. Per the germline V gene, CDR1 is MDHEN and CDR2 is SYDVKM. The CDR3 covers 15 residues. The trim removed 6 bases at V and 4 bases at J, leaving 7 bases unmatched. CDR3 nucleotide sequence: TGTGCCAGCAGCCCCGGGACAGGGGCCTCAGATACGCAGTATTTT. Its protein product is CASSPGTGASDTQYF. The whole variable domain, remainder taken from reference TRBV28 and TRBJ2-3, is DVKVTQSSRYLVKRTGEKVFLECVQDMDHENMFWYRQDPGLGLRLIYFSYDVKMKEKGDIPEGYSVSREKKERFSLILESASTNQTSMYLCASSPGTGASDTQYFGPGTRLTVL.

The CDR3 loop reads CASSPGQGQETQYF. CDR3 DNA sequence: TGCGCCAGCAGTCCGGGACAGGGTCAAGAGACCCAGTACTTC. V is TRBV4-1 and J is TRBJ2-5; 9 nucleotides match TRBD1. This CDR3 comprises 14 residues. Germline lookup yields CDR1 MGHRA and CDR2 YSYEKL. Losses at the gene ends were 6 bases for V and 2 bases for J; bases not matched to a gene: 4.

Only a few counts were recorded for this clonotype. The chain employs TRBV12-3 or TRBV12-4 and TRBJ2-7, with 10 bases lining up with TRBD2. Trimming removed 2 bases from V and 6 bases from J; junction bases left unmatched: 16. The CDR3 is 18 amino acids. CDR3 protein: CASSLRLAGDAAGCEQYF. The CDR3 DNA sequence: TGTGCCAGCAGTTTAAGGCTAGCGGGAGACGCAGCCGGTTGCGAGCAGTACTTC.

This clonotype showed up just a few times. The chain uses TRBV15 and TRBJ2-7, with D possibly TRBD1 on 6 matching bases. Trimming removed 0 bases at V and 2 bases at J, with 11 bases between. CDR1 and CDR2 from the germline V gene are LNHNV and YYDKDF (reference sequence). This CDR3 is built from 15 residues. CDR3 region: CATSREGDTPYEQYF. The DNA for the CDR3 is TGTGCCACCAGCAGAGAAGGGGACACCCCCTACGAGCAGTACTTC.

The CDR3 here is CASSQARQGNYGYTF. CDR3 nucleotide sequence: TGCGCCAGCAGCCAGGCCAGACAGGGGAACTATGGCTACACCTTC. The genes are TRBV4-3 and TRBJ1-2; 8 bases map to TRBD1. Trimming took 3 bases from V and 2 from J; bases not matched to a gene: 5. The CDR3 length is 15 residues. Per germline, CDR1 LGHNA and CDR2 YSLEER.

This clonotype was seen ten or more times. This sequence joins TRBV2 and TRBJ2-7, with TRBD1 matching over 9 bases. Germline-derived CDR1 and CDR2 are SNHLY and FYNNEI. The CDR3 extends over 15 amino acids. J gave up 3 bases and V 6 bases, and 9 bases lay outside the gene matches. The CDR3 loop is CASRSAGTGIYEQYF. The CDR3 nucleotides are TGTGCCAGCAGATCAGCCGGGACAGGGATCTACGAGCAGTACTTC.

The rearrangement uses TRBV4-2 and TRBJ2-7; 8 nucleotides align to TRBD1. The CDR3 is made up of 15 amino acids. CDR1 LGHNA and CDR2 YNFKEQ come from the germline V gene. The junction had 7 bases not matched to a gene; V was cut back by 2 bases and J by 4 bases. The chain's CDR3 is CASSQSDRGPYEQYF. The CDR3 DNA is TGTGCCAGCAGCCAATCCGACAGGGGTCCATACGAGCAGTACTTC.

The V call is TRBV12-3 or TRBV12-4, the J call TRBJ2-3; possibly TRBD2 for D (6 bases). The CDR3 is 16 residues long. Trimming took 4 bases from V and 2 from J, leaving 16 bases between them. CDR3 DNA: TGTGCCAGCAGTTCGATAGCGGAAAGCCCCACAGATACGCAGTATTTT. It yields the protein CASSSIAESPTDTQYF.

The V gene is TRBV19, the J gene TRBJ1-5; D may be TRBD1 (6 bases). V was clipped by 5 bases and J by 7 bases, with 9 bases between them. There are 12 residues in the CDR3. The germline V gene encodes CDR1 LNHDA and CDR2 SQIVND (reference sequence). CDR3 bases: TGTGCCAGTAGTGCCAGGGGACAGCCCCAGCATTTT. Its translation is CASSARGQPQHF. Complete variable domain (other parts from reference TRBV19 and TRBJ1-5): DGGITQSPKYLFRKEGQNVTLSCEQNLNHDAMYWYRQDPGQGLRLIYYSQIVNDFQKGDIAEGYSVSREKKESFPLTVTSAQKNPTAFYLCASSARGQPQHFGDGTRLSIL.

This clonotype was seen a handful of times. The chain couples TRBV20-1 to TRBJ1-1; D is possibly TRBD1 (6 bases). V was shortened by 3 bases and J by 5 bases, with 16 bases between the two germline ends. Germline V gives CDR1 DFQATT, CDR2 SNEGSKA (reference sequence). The CDR3 extends over 14 amino acids. The CDR3 sequence: CSARSPTGRTEAFF. The CDR3 nucleotides read TGCAGTGCTAGGTCACCAACAGGGAGGACTGAAGCTTTCTTT.

The V and J genes are TRBV28 and TRBJ2-1, with D perhaps being TRBD1 or TRBD2 (6 bases each). V shed 6 bases and J shed 0 bases, with 18 bases lying between them. The length of the CDR3 is 17 residues. Per the germline V gene, CDR1 is MDHEN and CDR2 is SYDVKM. The CDR3 DNA follows: TGTGCCAGCAGCCAATTTCGCGGGACACCCTCCTACAATGAGCAGTTCTTC. Amino acid sequence: CASSQFRGTPSYNEQFF.